This entry lists 15 T cell receptor beta chains sequenced from one sample in a study of blood T cell repertoires in COVID-19. The repertoire was sequenced with immunoSEQ multiplex PCR; TCRdb's copy has only in-frame clones and lacks some. The profile covers hundreds of thousands of clones, with almost 90% appearing a single time and about 1.7% taken by the ten largest. What was sequenced was PBMCs or T cells enriched from blood (not recorded which). These TCRs come from a woman aged 18-29 years with acute COVID-19.

This clone was seen just once. The gene calls are TRBV6-5 and TRBJ1-2; TRBD1 is a possible D gene (6 bases). Trimming shortened V by 6 bases and J by 4 bases, and 18 bases separated the two germline ends. This CDR3 has 15 amino acids. Per germline, CDR1 MNHEY and CDR2 SVGAGI. The CDR3 protein is CASSFTTGLLYGYTF. The DNA for the CDR3 is TGTGCCAGCAGCTTTACAACAGGGCTCCTCTATGGCTACACCTTC.

This clone occurred once. The J gene is TRBJ1-1, the V gene TRBV12-5; 12 bases are a match to TRBD1. Trimming at V came to 0 bases and at J to 4 bases, leaving 6 bases not matched to a gene. The CDR3 is made up of 17 amino acids. Germline V gene sequence: CDR1 LGHNT, CDR2 FRNRAP. The CDR3 is CASGLVPGQGAGTEAFF. In DNA, the CDR3 is TGTGCTAGTGGTTTGGTACCGGGACAGGGGGCTGGCACTGAAGCTTTCTTT.

The rearrangement joins TRBV14 to TRBJ1-3, with D perhaps matching TRBD1 (5 bases). Germline V gene sequence: CDR1 SGHDN, CDR2 FVKESK. CDR3 size: 15 residues. V gave up 0 bases and J gave up 2 bases, with 8 bases separating them. In nucleotides, the CDR3 is TGTGCCAGCAGCCAAGATGGCAGGGCTGGAAACACCATATATTTT. It specifies CASSQDGRAGNTIYF.

This clone was seen just once. The J gene is TRBJ1-1, the V gene TRBV11-2; 10 bases map to TRBD1. Germline CDR1 and CDR2: SGHAT and FQNNGV. The V segment lost 5 bases and the J segment 4 bases; nucleotides outside the gene matches: 4. The CDR3 is 14 residues long. CDR3 residues: CASSRQGASTEAFF. CDR3 bases: TGTGCCAGCAGCCGACAGGGGGCGAGCACTGAAGCTTTCTTT.

This clone appeared once. The chain joins TRBV10-3 to TRBJ2-5; D possibly corresponds to TRBD2 (6 bases). The CDR3 is 14 amino acids. In germline, CDR1 is ENHRY, CDR2 SYGVKD. V was pared by 1 base and J by 4 bases, with 10 bases between. Here the CDR3 reads CAISEFGGRETQYF. CDR3 in DNA: TGTGCCATCAGTGAGTTTGGAGGGCGAGAGACCCAGTACTTC.

The chain recombines TRBV2 with TRBJ1-1; no reliable D call. Trimming cost V 0 bases and J 11 bases, with 13 bases left between them. Looked up from germline, CDR1 is SNHLY and CDR2 is FYNNEI. The CDR3 is 13 residues long. Here the CDR3 DNA reads TGTGCCAGCAGTGAAGCAGTGGGCCCCGCGGCTTTCTTT. Its translation: CASSEAVGPAAFF.

A single count supports this clone. CDR3: CASSLRTSFSGELFF. CDR3 DNA sequence: TGTGCCAGTAGCCTCCGGACTAGTTTCTCCGGGGAGCTGTTTTTT. This sequence joins TRBV19 and TRBJ2-2; 7 nucleotides match TRBD2. The germline V gene encodes CDR1 LNHDA and CDR2 SQIVND (reference sequence). CDR3 length equals 15 residues. The V segment lost 6 bases and the J segment 6 bases; nucleotides outside the gene matches: 10.

Concerning this clone: Other DNA sequences of this sample code for an identical CDR3. The J gene is TRBJ2-7, the V gene TRBV5-6; a weak D match, TRBD1 (5 bases). With 2 bases removed from V and 4 bases from J, the gap between germline ends came to 7 bases. Germline V gene data show CDR1 as SGHDT and CDR2 as YYEEEE. The CDR3 is 12 amino acids. In DNA, the CDR3 is TGTGCCAGCAGCTTCAGGGTTTACGAGCAGTACTTC. Translating it yields CASSFRVYEQYF.

The V call is TRBV5-6, the J call TRBJ1-2; TRBD1 agrees at 7 bases. CDR1 is SGHDT and CDR2 is YYEEEE in the germline V gene. This CDR3 is 13 amino acids long. V was pared by 5 bases and J by 7 bases, with 8 bases of the junction left unmatched. This chain's CDR3 is CASRDTGAGGYTF. The CDR3 DNA follows: TGTGCCAGCAGGGATACAGGGGCAGGTGGCTACACCTTC.

The chain joins TRBV5-1 to TRBJ2-1; a possible D gene is TRBD2 (6 bases). CDR3 size: 14 residues. In germline, CDR1 is SGHRS, CDR2 YFSETQ. Trimming removed 5 bases at V and 5 bases at J, with 14 bases between. The CDR3 bases are TGCGCCAGCAGGCAGCAGGGACTCCACAATGAGCAGTTCTTC. Amino acid sequence: CASRQQGLHNEQFF.

This clone was seen a single time. The J gene is TRBJ2-2, the V gene TRBV5-6; 7 bases fit TRBD2. V trimming: 0 bases; J trimming: 6 bases; junction bases outside the gene matches: 14. This CDR3 is built from 18 residues. The germline gives CDR1 SGHDT, CDR2 YYEEEE. CDR3 loop: CASSLVSGGGPRAGELFF. The CDR3 DNA follows: TGTGCCAGCAGCTTGGTCTCTGGGGGAGGGCCCCGGGCCGGGGAGCTGTTTTTT. Together with reference TRBV5-6 and TRBJ2-2, the CDR3 gives the full variable domain: DAGVTQSPTHLIKTRGQQVTLRCSPKSGHDTVSWYQQALGQGPQFIFQYYEEEERQRGNFPDRFSGHQFPNYSSELNVNALLLGDSALYLCASSLVSGGGPRAGELFFGEGSRLTVL.

In this sample, this clone turned up once. The gene calls are TRBV6-5 and TRBJ2-5; 9 bases match TRBD1. This CDR3 is built from 15 residues. J lost 4 bases, V lost 7 bases, and 10 bases had no gene match. From germline, CDR1 is MNHEY and CDR2 SVGAGI. CDR3 residues: CASNRDRVVAETQYF. In DNA, the CDR3 is TGTGCCAGCAACCGGGACAGGGTGGTGGCAGAGACCCAGTACTTC.

J is TRBJ1-1 and V is TRBV19; TRBD1 agrees at 7 bases. After removal of 4 bases from V and 1 base from J, the junction contained 3 bases not matched to a gene. Germline V gene data show CDR1 as LNHDA and CDR2 as SQIVND (reference sequence). This CDR3 contains 14 residues. The CDR3 protein is CASSTQGGNTEAFF. The DNA of the CDR3 is TGTGCCAGTAGTACCCAGGGGGGGAACACTGAAGCTTTCTTT.

A few counts support this clone. V usage is TRBV28 and J usage is TRBJ2-7, with 9 positions matching TRBD2. V was pared by 3 bases and J by 2 bases, with 5 bases of the junction left unmatched. Germline loops: CDR1 MDHEN, CDR2 SYDVKM. This CDR3 contains 15 residues. The CDR3 spells CASSFFSGGPYEQYF. Written as DNA, the CDR3 is TGTGCCAGCAGTTTTTTTAGCGGGGGCCCCTACGAGCAGTACTTC.

This chain uses TRBV28 with TRBJ1-2; 12 bases match TRBD1. Unmatched junction bases numbered 5, after V lost 3 bases and J lost 6 bases. CDR3 length: 15 residues. The germline V gene encodes CDR1 MDHEN and CDR2 SYDVKM. The CDR3 here is CASSFPGQGAHGYTF. The DNA of the CDR3 is TGTGCCAGCAGTTTTCCGGGACAGGGGGCGCATGGCTACACCTTC.